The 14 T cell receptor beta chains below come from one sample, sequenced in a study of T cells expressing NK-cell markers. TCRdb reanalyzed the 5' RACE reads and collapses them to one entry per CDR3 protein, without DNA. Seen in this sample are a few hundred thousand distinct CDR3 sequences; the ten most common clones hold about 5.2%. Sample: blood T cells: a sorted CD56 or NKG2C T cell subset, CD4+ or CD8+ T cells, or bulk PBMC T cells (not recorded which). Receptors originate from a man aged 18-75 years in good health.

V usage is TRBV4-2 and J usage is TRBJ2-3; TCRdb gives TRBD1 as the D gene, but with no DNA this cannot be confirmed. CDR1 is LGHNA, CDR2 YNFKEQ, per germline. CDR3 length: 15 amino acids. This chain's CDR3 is CASSQDKGAQDTQYF.

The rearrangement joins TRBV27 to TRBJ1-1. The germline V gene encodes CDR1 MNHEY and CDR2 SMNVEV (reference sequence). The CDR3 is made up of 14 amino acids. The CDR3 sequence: CASSFLAQNTEAFF.

Here the CDR3 reads CASSSLGAHDTQYF. V and J are TRBV28 and TRBJ2-3; TCRdb picks TRBD1, but there is no DNA to check that call. The CDR3 covers 14 residues. The germline V gene has CDR1 MDHEN and CDR2 SYDVKM.

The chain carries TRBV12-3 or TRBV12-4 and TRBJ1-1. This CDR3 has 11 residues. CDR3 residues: CASSITRFIFF.

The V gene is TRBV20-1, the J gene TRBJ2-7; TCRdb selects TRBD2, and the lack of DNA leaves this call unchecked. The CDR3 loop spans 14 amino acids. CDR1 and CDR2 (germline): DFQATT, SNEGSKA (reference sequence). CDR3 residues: CSASRRLGSSEQYF.

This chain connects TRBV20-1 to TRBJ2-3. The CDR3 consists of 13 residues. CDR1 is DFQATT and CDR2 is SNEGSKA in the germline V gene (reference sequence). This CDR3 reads CSASRPDRDTQYF.

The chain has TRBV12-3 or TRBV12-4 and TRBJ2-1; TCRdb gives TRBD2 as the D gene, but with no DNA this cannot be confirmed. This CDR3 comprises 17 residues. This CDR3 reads CASSPRTSGGWRNEQFF.

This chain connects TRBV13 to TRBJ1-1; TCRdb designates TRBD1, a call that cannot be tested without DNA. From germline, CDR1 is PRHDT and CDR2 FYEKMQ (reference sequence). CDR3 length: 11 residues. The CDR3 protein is CASSFREQAFF.

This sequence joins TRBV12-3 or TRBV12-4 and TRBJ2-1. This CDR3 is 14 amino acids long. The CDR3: CASSLDFRYNEQFF.

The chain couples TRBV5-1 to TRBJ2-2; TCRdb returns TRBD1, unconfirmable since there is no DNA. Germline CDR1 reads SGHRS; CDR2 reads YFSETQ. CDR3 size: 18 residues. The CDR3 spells CASSGRVAGVSRTGELFF.

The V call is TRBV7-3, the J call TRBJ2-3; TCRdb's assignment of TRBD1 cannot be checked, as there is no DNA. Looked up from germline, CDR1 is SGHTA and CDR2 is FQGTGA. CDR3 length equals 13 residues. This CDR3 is CASSWTGSGTQYF.

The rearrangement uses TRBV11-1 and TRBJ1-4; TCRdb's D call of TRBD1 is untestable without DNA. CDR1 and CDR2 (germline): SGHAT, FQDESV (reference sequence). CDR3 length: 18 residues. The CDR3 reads CASSGEAQGATTNEKLFF.

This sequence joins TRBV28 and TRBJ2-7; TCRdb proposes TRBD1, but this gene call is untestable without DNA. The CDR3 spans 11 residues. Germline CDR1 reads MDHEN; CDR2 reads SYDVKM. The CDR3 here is CASTLADEQYF.

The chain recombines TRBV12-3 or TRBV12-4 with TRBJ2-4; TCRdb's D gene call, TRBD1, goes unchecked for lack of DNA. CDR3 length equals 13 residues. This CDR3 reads CASRDQGAIIQYF.